This TCR beta chain is from a study of chemoradiotherapy in HPV16-positive cancers. Turning to the study itself: Candidate HPV-specific T-cell clones and common TCR motifs came from functional assays in two HPV16-positive patients. Study findings and constraints: Non-HPV-specific T cells did not expand in tumors during treatment, whereas candidate HPV-specific clones and E7-related motifs did. HPV-specific T cells were functionally defined from only a couple of HPV16-positive patients.

Repeated repertoire sampling spanned the course of chemoradiotherapy. As for this clone: Its antigen is still unknown.

The CDR3 has 16 amino acids. Between the trimmed V and J ends, which lost 0 bases and 5 bases, there was a span of 17 bases. Looked up from germline, CDR1 is SGHNT and CDR2 is YYREEE (reference sequence). Using immunoSEQ multiplex PCR, the repertoire was profiled, and TCRdb retains in-frame clones only, with some absent. The repertoire holds approximately 6,000 clones, with 73% as singletons. This clonotype originated in a human donor with HPV-associated anogenital cancer. The V gene is TRBV5-4, the J gene TRBJ2-5, with a weak D call TRBD2 (5 bases). The material was obtained from a patient who underwent chemoradiotherapy. The CDR3: CASSLGATLGGETQYF. In DNA form, the CDR3 reads TGTGCCAGCAGCTTGGGGGCCACCTTAGGCGGGGAGACCCAGTACTTC.